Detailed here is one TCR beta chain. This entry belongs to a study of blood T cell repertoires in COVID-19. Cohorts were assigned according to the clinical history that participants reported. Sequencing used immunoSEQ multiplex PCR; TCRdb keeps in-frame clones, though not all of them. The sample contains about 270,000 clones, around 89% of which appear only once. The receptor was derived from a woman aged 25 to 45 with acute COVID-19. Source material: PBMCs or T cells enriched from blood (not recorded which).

The CDR3 is CASSSRTGYDEQFF. CDR3 bases: TGTGCCAGCAGTTCCAGGACAGGGTATGATGAGCAGTTCTTC. This chain links TRBV27 with TRBJ2-1; the match to TRBD1 covers 8 bases. The length of the CDR3 is 14 residues. Looked up from germline, CDR1 is MNHEY and CDR2 is SMNVEV (reference sequence). V gave up 4 bases and J gave up 8 bases; unmatched junction bases: 7.